This T cell receptor beta chain was recorded in a study of lymphopenia after photon versus proton radiotherapy. Findings and caveats of the study: After lymphocyte nadir, photon-treated repertoires showed oligoclonal expansion, especially CD8+ Temra. Post-nadir TCR diversity decline inversely tracked overall survival among those who died. Photon-treated patients lost naive T cells and TCR diversity; proton-treated stayed stable.

For this clone: The target antigen is unknown.

Trimming pared 5 bases from V and 0 bases from J, leaving 11 bases between. Germline CDR1 reads SGHTA; CDR2 reads FQGNSA. The CDR3 loop spans 15 amino acids. TCRdb keeps only in-frame clones here, not all; method: immunoSEQ multiplex PCR. The repertoire holds about 22,000 clones, with approximately 90% as singletons. The sample consisted of peripheral blood, taken from a patient treated with proton-based radiotherapy. This sequence originates from an elderly man with esophageal cancer. The V and J genes are TRBV7-2 and TRBJ1-3, with D tentatively TRBD1 (5 bases). CDR3 loop: CASSPGRFSGNTIYF. The CDR3, as DNA: TGTGCCAGCAGCCCGGGACGGTTCTCTGGAAACACCATATATTTT.